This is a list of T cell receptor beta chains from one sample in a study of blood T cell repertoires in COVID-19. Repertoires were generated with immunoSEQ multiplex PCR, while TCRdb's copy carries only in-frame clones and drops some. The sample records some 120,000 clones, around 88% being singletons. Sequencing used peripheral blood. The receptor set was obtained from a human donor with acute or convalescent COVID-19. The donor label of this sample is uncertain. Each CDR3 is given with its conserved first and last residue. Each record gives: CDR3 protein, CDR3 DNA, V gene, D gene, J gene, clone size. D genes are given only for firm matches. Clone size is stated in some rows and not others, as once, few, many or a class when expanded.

CASSPGRGGVDTQYF TGTGCCAGCTCACCAGGACGGGGGGGAGTAGATACGCAGTATTTT TRBV18 TRBD2 TRBJ2-3 NA
CASRAGRYGYTF TGTGCCAGCCGAGCAGGGCGGTATGGCTACACCTTC TRBV12-3/TRBV12-4 NA TRBJ1-2 NA
CASSRGQGRIYEQYF TGTGCCAGCAGCAGAGGACAGGGAAGGATCTACGAGCAGTACTTC TRBV7-2 TRBD1 TRBJ2-7 once
CASSISGNTIYF TGTGCCAGCAGCATTTCGGGAAACACCATATATTTT TRBV9 NA TRBJ1-3 once
CASSQGAGIYSNQPQHF TGCGCCAGCAGCCAAGGAGCAGGGATATATAGCAATCAGCCCCAGCATTTT TRBV4-1 NA TRBJ1-5 once
CASSSSFGAYGYTF TGTGCCAGCAGTTCCTCCTTTGGGGCCTATGGCTACACCTTC TRBV28 NA TRBJ1-2 NA
CASSLGRGGETQYF TGTGCCAGCAGCTTGGGTAGGGGGGGAGAGACCCAGTACTTC TRBV5-4 NA TRBJ2-5 NA
CASSQGRDSEAFF TGTGCCAGCAGCCAAGGTCGGGACAGCGAAGCTTTCTTT TRBV4-2 TRBD1 TRBJ1-1 NA
CSASGDQPQHF TGCAGTGCATCAGGGGACCAGCCCCAGCATTTT TRBV20-1 NA TRBJ1-5 NA
CASSPEWSRFDTQYF TGTGCCAGCTCACCCGAGTGGAGCCGTTTTGATACGCAGTATTTT TRBV18 NA TRBJ2-3 NA
CASSSQGARSSSNQPQHF TGTGCCAGTAGTAGTCAGGGGGCTCGTTCGAGTAGCAATCAGCCCCAGCATTTT TRBV19 TRBD1 TRBJ1-5 NA